The 27 T cell receptor beta chains presented below share a single source sample, sequenced in a study of T cell changes during pregnancy in multiple sclerosis. The table came from immunoSEQ multiplex PCR; TCRdb's copy has only in-frame clones and leaves some out. Of about 70,000 clones detected, more than 85% appear once; the ten largest clones hold roughly 2%. The sample consisted of peripheral blood, taken in the first trimester of pregnancy. Receptors were obtained from a female donor with multiple sclerosis, enrolled in a pregnancy study.

CDR3 DNA: TGTGCCAGCAGCGGCCGGCGAGGTGGAGACACTGAAGCTTTCTTT. It yields the protein CASSGRRGGDTEAFF. The J gene is TRBJ1-1, the V gene TRBV6-6; no firm D call. In germline, CDR1 is MNHNY, CDR2 SVGAGI (reference sequence). The CDR3 runs 15 residues. V was trimmed by 6 bases and J by 3 bases, leaving 17 bases between them.

The rearrangement links TRBV10-3 to TRBJ2-2; a possible D gene is TRBD2 (6 bases). This CDR3 region has 13 residues. The germline V and J ends were trimmed by 8 bases and 1 base, with 8 bases remaining between them. From germline, CDR1 is ENHRY and CDR2 SYGVKD. The CDR3 sequence is CAIYSGNTGELFF. The CDR3 DNA follows: TGTGCCATCTATAGCGGGAACACCGGGGAGCTGTTTTTT.

This clone was detected only once. The chain couples TRBV5-6 to TRBJ2-3, with 7 bases matching TRBD2. CDR3 length: 14 amino acids. Losses at the gene ends were 8 bases for V and 0 bases for J; bases not matched to a gene: 6. The germline V gene encodes CDR1 SGHDT and CDR2 YYEEEE. CDR3: CASSLALSTDTQYF. The DNA for the CDR3 is TGTGCCAGTTCACTAGCGCTTAGCACAGATACGCAGTATTTT.

The count of this clone is one. J is TRBJ2-3 and V is TRBV2; possibly TRBD1 for D (5 bases). Trimming shortened V by 6 bases and J by 9 bases, and 7 bases separated the two germline ends. Germline values: CDR1 SNHLY, CDR2 FYNNEI. The CDR3 has 10 amino acids. The CDR3 DNA reads TGTGCCAGCAGGGGGCGAACGCAGTATTTT. Its protein product is CASRGRTQYF. Full variable domain (outside the CDR3, taken from reference TRBV2 and TRBJ2-3): EPEVTQTPSHQVTQMGQEVILRCVPISNHLYFYWYRQILGQKVEFLVSFYNNEISEKSEIFDDQFSVERPDGSNFTLKIRSTKLEDSAMYFCASRGRTQYFGPGTRLTVL.

The chain uses TRBV27 and TRBJ1-2; no definite D call. V was shortened by 0 bases and J by 6 bases, with 11 bases between the two germline ends. The CDR3 has 14 amino acids. CDR1 is MNHEY, CDR2 SMNVEV, per germline (reference sequence). CDR3: CASSLSRPADGYTF. The CDR3, as DNA: TGTGCCAGCAGTTTATCCCGCCCCGCGGATGGCTACACCTTC.

This clone came up a few times. The chain employs TRBV28 and TRBJ1-2; the D gene is possibly TRBD1 (5 bases). Trimming cost V 2 bases and J 6 bases, with 7 bases left between them. Germline-derived CDR1 and CDR2 are MDHEN and SYDVKM. The CDR3 is 12 residues long. The CDR3 nucleotides read TGTGCCAGCAGTTTACGGGGGGATGGCTACACCTTC. Its protein product is CASSLRGDGYTF.

The V and J genes are TRBV28 and TRBJ2-7; 7 bases match TRBD2. Trimming at V came to 8 bases and at J to 3 bases, leaving 4 bases not matched to a gene. This CDR3 spans 12 amino acids. Germline loops: CDR1 MDHEN, CDR2 SYDVKM. The CDR3 is CASWGGIYEQYF. CDR3 nucleotides: TGTGCCAGCTGGGGAGGGATCTACGAGCAGTACTTC.

The chain combines TRBV7-6 with TRBJ2-3; TRBD2 matches at 13 bases. With 3 bases clipped from V and 6 bases from J, the junction kept 15 bases outside the gene matches. The germline V gene has CDR1 SGHVS and CDR2 FNYEAQ. This CDR3 spans 19 amino acids. CDR3 in amino acids: CASSLDYTTSGGAPDTQYF. For the CDR3, the DNA is TGTGCCAGCAGCTTGGACTATACTACTAGCGGGGGGGCCCCGGATACGCAGTATTTT.

V is TRBV15 and J is TRBJ2-6; tentative D call: TRBD1 (6 bases). The V and J ends lost 3 bases and 2 bases respectively, with 8 bases between them. From germline, CDR1 is LNHNV and CDR2 YYDKDF (reference sequence). There are 15 residues in the CDR3. The CDR3 here is CATSSAGAGANVLTF. In DNA form, the CDR3 reads TGTGCCACCAGCAGCGCAGGGGCTGGGGCCAACGTCCTGACTTTC.

This clone was recorded only once. The V gene is TRBV28, the J gene TRBJ1-1; 7 positions agree with TRBD1. The CDR3 contains 15 residues. V lost 5 bases, J lost 4 bases, and 10 bases stayed unmatched. In germline, CDR1 is MDHEN, CDR2 SYDVKM. The DNA of the CDR3 is TGTGCCAGCAGTGACAGGGTAGGAGAGTTCACTGAAGCTTTCTTT. Its protein product is CASSDRVGEFTEAFF.

This chain uses TRBV6-5 with TRBJ1-5; 8 nucleotides match TRBD1. V was pared by 2 bases and J by 4 bases, with 1 base of the junction left unmatched. The germline CDR1 and CDR2 sequences are MNHEY and SVGAGI. The CDR3 loop spans 14 amino acids. The CDR3 region is CASSYTGGNQPQHF. CDR3 coding DNA: TGTGCCAGCAGTTACACAGGGGGAAATCAGCCCCAGCATTTT.

The CDR3, as DNA: TGCGCCAGCAGCTTGGCCGAGGAGGCATATGGCTACACCTTC. Translating gives CASSLAEEAYGYTF. The chain carries TRBV5-1 and TRBJ1-2, with no clear D. V lost 0 bases and J 5 bases, leaving 11 bases between the germline ends. The germline V gene encodes CDR1 SGHRS and CDR2 YFSETQ. This CDR3 has 14 residues.

V gene TRBV5-6 combines with J gene TRBJ2-7; TRBD1 matches at 7 bases. The germline V gene encodes CDR1 SGHDT and CDR2 YYEEEE. This CDR3 has 16 amino acids. J lost 0 bases, V lost 0 bases, and 6 bases had no gene match. The CDR3, as DNA: TGTGCCAGCAGCTTGGCCCTGAAGGGGGCCTCCTACGAGCAGTACTTC. Encoded protein: CASSLALKGASYEQYF.

This chain connects TRBV7-2 to TRBJ2-3; the D gene is possibly TRBD1 (6 bases). Trimming shortened V by 4 bases and J by 4 bases, and 15 bases separated the two germline ends. From germline, CDR1 is SGHTA and CDR2 FQGNSA. This CDR3 is built from 15 residues. CDR3 nucleotide sequence: TGTGCCAGCAGCTCGGGCCAGGGGATGCCAGATACGCAGTATTTT. It encodes CASSSGQGMPDTQYF.

The chain couples TRBV6-1 to TRBJ2-7, with a tentative D call TRBD1 (5 bases). Trimming took 6 bases from V and 2 from J, leaving 17 bases between them. The CDR3 has 15 amino acids. The germline V gene encodes CDR1 MNHNS and CDR2 SASEGT. The CDR3 region is CASSDGSLGAYEQYF. For the CDR3, the DNA is TGTGCCAGCAGCGATGGGTCGTTAGGGGCCTACGAGCAGTACTTC.

This chain joins TRBV2 and TRBJ2-7; D is undetermined. This CDR3 has 14 residues. The V end was cut by 3 bases, the J end by 6 bases, with 15 bases between. Germline CDR1 SNHLY, CDR2 FYNNEI. The CDR3 nucleotides read TGTGCCAGCAGTGAGGGCAGGTCCCTTGGCGAGCAGTACTTC. It is translated as CASSEGRSLGEQYF. The variable domain in full, with the rest retrieved from reference TRBV2 and TRBJ2-7, is EPEVTQTPSHQVTQMGQEVILRCVPISNHLYFYWYRQILGQKVEFLVSFYNNEISEKSEIFDDQFSVERPDGSNFTLKIRSTKLEDSAMYFCASSEGRSLGEQYFGPGTRLTVT.

The chain joins TRBV4-2 to TRBJ2-3; 7 positions match TRBD2. The germline CDR1 and CDR2 sequences are LGHNA and YNFKEQ. Losses at the gene ends were 1 base for V and 8 bases for J; bases not matched to a gene: 9. The CDR3 contains 15 residues. CDR3 sequence: CASSQGSEGGLTQYF. CDR3 bases: TGTGCCAGCAGCCAAGGGAGTGAGGGAGGGCTTACGCAGTATTTT.

The chain recombines TRBV11-2 with TRBJ2-1; TRBD2 agrees at 8 bases. The germline V gene encodes CDR1 SGHAT and CDR2 FQNNGV. The CDR3 totals 15 residues. The J segment lost 7 bases and the V segment lost 1 base, leaving 6 bases of the junction unmatched. The CDR3 region has the DNA TGTGCCAGCAGCTTAGTCGGGAGGGCCGATAATGAGCAGTTCTTC. Translation: CASSLVGRADNEQFF.

This rearrangement joins TRBV7-9 to TRBJ1-5; TRBD1 matches 7 bases. CDR3 length: 16 amino acids. Germline assignment: CDR1 SEHNR and CDR2 FQNEAQ (reference sequence). J lost 5 bases, V lost 1 base, and 8 bases had no gene match. The CDR3 region is CASSLGVSQGDQPQHF. CDR3 sequence (DNA): TGTGCCAGCAGCTTAGGAGTATCCCAGGGGGATCAGCCCCAGCATTTT.

The chain recombines TRBV5-1 with TRBJ2-5, with TRBD2 identical over 11 bases. The CDR3 has 18 amino acids. CDR1 and CDR2 (germline): SGHRS, YFSETQ. J lost 5 bases, V lost 0 bases, and 12 bases had no gene match. CDR3 region: CASSLERLAGGPGETQYF. CDR3 nucleotides: TGCGCCAGCAGCTTGGAACGGCTAGCGGGGGGCCCCGGGGAGACCCAGTACTTC.

The rearrangement joins TRBV29-1 to TRBJ2-2; 9 bases align to TRBD2. V was clipped by 7 bases and J by 6 bases; unmatched bases: 6. The CDR3 is made up of 13 amino acids. Per the germline V gene, CDR1 is SQVTM and CDR2 is ANQGSEA. The CDR3 reads CSGGLALAGELFF. The DNA of the CDR3 is TGCAGCGGGGGACTAGCCCTTGCCGGGGAGCTGTTTTTT.

The chain links TRBV6-6 to TRBJ1-5; tentatively, D is TRBD1 (5 bases). CDR1 MNHNY and CDR2 SVGAGI come from the germline V gene (reference sequence). CDR3 length: 13 residues. V lost 2 bases, J lost 7 bases, and 9 bases lay in between. CDR3 in amino acids: CASSYGARQPQHF. As DNA, the CDR3 is TGTGCCAGCAGTTACGGGGCGCGGCAGCCCCAGCATTTT.

This clone came up once. V and J are TRBV4-2 and TRBJ1-1, with D tentatively TRBD1 (6 bases). Trimming stripped 4 bases from V and 1 base from J, with 13 bases between. The CDR3 has 15 residues. From germline, CDR1 is LGHNA and CDR2 YNFKEQ. The DNA for the CDR3 is TGTGCCAGCAGCCCGAGACAGGTAGCGAACACTGAAGCTTTCTTT. Its translation: CASSPRQVANTEAFF.

The chain couples TRBV19 to TRBJ2-7; D is ambiguous. The V end lost 9 bases, the J end lost 4 bases, and 4 bases lay between the germline ends. This CDR3 comprises 9 residues. From germline, CDR1 is LNHDA and CDR2 SQIVND (reference sequence). CDR3 sequence: CASRYEQYF. The CDR3 nucleotides are TGTGCCAGCAGGTACGAGCAGTACTTC. Full variable domain (remainder filled in from reference TRBV19 and TRBJ2-7): DGGITQSPKYLFRKEGQNVTLSCEQNLNHDAMYWYRQDPGQGLRLIYYSQIVNDFQKGDIAEGYSVSREKKESFPLTVTSAQKNPTAFYLCASRYEQYFGPGTRLTVT.

The chain uses TRBV5-8 and TRBJ2-1, with 8 bases fitting TRBD2. With V trimmed by 2 bases and J by 7 bases, 8 bases remained unmatched. The CDR3 totals 15 residues. Germline CDR1 and CDR2: SGHTS and YDEGEE. The CDR3 spells CASSLQYGRVNEQFF. The DNA for the CDR3 is TGTGCCAGCAGCTTACAATACGGGAGGGTAAATGAGCAGTTCTTC.

The chain combines TRBV9 with TRBJ2-3; 8 bases map to TRBD2. V was clipped by 7 bases and J by 2 bases; unmatched bases: 6. Germline CDR1 reads SGDLS; CDR2 reads YYNGEE. The CDR3 contains 14 residues. This chain's CDR3 is CASATSGDTDTQYF. Here the CDR3 DNA reads TGTGCCAGCGCCACTAGCGGCGACACAGATACGCAGTATTTT.

Regarding this clone: A read error may produce the germline difference seen at one junction end. This rearrangement joins TRBV5-6 to TRBJ2-7, with D maybe TRBD2 (6 bases). Germline assignment: CDR1 SGHDT and CDR2 YYEEEE. This CDR3 is 12 amino acids long. CDR3 DNA: TGTGCCAGCAACTTGTGGGGGGTCGAGCAGTACTTC. Translation gives CASNLWGVEQYF.